The 15 T cell receptor beta chains in this list originate from one sample, sequenced in a study of T cells in Graves' hyperthyroidism and ophthalmopathy. TCR beta CDR3 sequences were amplified from RNA transcripts. Initially, a first-round RT-PCR of the TCR CDR3 employed the HTBI primer set. TCRdb independently ran MiXCR on the multiplex PCR reads; one entry per CDR3 protein. The data hold over 500,000 distinct CDR3 sequences, with roughly 17% observed a single time. The specimen sequenced was blood. Receptor source: a woman aged 18-35 years with Graves' ophthalmopathy.

The table lists this clonotype with many counts. The chain carries TRBV29-1 and TRBJ2-1; the D gene is possibly TRBD2 (5 bases). V was shortened by 1 base and J by 3 bases, with 16 bases between the two germline ends. CDR1 is SQVTM, CDR2 ANQGSEA, per germline. This CDR3 comprises 16 residues. The CDR3 coding sequence is TGCAGCGTTGAAGTTGAGGGTCACCCTATCTACAATGAGCAGTTCTTC. It yields the protein CSVEVEGHPIYNEQFF.

Only a few counts were recorded for this clonotype. The genes are TRBV19 and TRBJ1-1; the match to TRBD1 covers 7 bases. This CDR3 comprises 15 residues. Germline values: CDR1 LNHDA, CDR2 SQIVND (reference sequence). The junction had 5 bases not matched to a gene; V was cut back by 4 bases and J by 0 bases. CDR3 sequence reads: CASSRGTALNTEAFF. CDR3 in DNA: TGTGCCAGTAGTAGGGGGACAGCCCTGAACACTGAAGCTTTCTTT. Complete variable domain (other parts from reference TRBV19 and TRBJ1-1): DGGITQSPKYLFRKEGQNVTLSCEQNLNHDAMYWYRQDPGQGLRLIYYSQIVNDFQKGDIAEGYSVSREKKESFPLTVTSAQKNPTAFYLCASSRGTALNTEAFFGQGTRLTVV.

This clonotype was counted at least ten times. The rearrangement uses TRBV28 and TRBJ2-1; D is perhaps TRBD1 or TRBD2 (6 bases each). This CDR3 has 11 residues. Germline values: CDR1 MDHEN, CDR2 SYDVKM. Trimming took 10 bases from V and 8 from J, leaving 12 bases between them. CDR3 nucleotide sequence: TGTGCCACCACGGGGGCCCATGAGCAGTTCTTC. This translates into CATTGAHEQFF.

CDR3 bases: TGTGCCAGCAGTTTAGACGGGGAGTCGGCTTTCTTT. Amino acids: CASSLDGESAFF. This sequence joins TRBV12-3 or TRBV12-4 and TRBJ1-1; no firm D call. The CDR3 runs to 12 residues. V was shortened by 1 base and J by 11 bases, with 11 bases between the two germline ends.

The gene calls are TRBV7-2 and TRBJ1-4; D is ambiguous. Looked up from germline, CDR1 is SGHTA and CDR2 is FQGNSA. The CDR3 extends over 16 amino acids. V was shortened by 4 bases and J by 7 bases, with 19 bases between the two germline ends. The CDR3: CASSSEPLLSLEKLFF. In DNA, the CDR3 is TGTGCCAGCAGCTCGGAACCACTGCTAAGCCTTGAAAAACTGTTTTTT.

This chain's CDR3 is CASSNLTGVEQFF. The CDR3 nucleotides read TGCGCCAGCAGCAACCTCACAGGGGTGGAGCAGTTCTTC. The rearrangement joins TRBV4-1 to TRBJ2-1; 7 bases line up with TRBD1. The CDR3 has 13 amino acids. From germline, CDR1 is MGHRA and CDR2 YSYEKL. V lost 5 bases and J lost 10; bases outside the gene matches: 8.

The rearrangement links TRBV9 to TRBJ2-7; D not resolved. The V end was cut by 4 bases, the J end by 3 bases, with 14 bases between. This CDR3 contains 14 residues. Looked up from germline, CDR1 is SGDLS and CDR2 is YYNGEE. CDR3: CASSPSEWNYEQYF. The CDR3 nucleotides read TGTGCCAGCAGCCCTTCTGAATGGAACTACGAGCAGTACTTC.

In its sample, this clonotype was seen a few times. The chain employs TRBV27 and TRBJ1-4, with 7 bases aligning to TRBD1. The ends lost 6 bases at V and 3 bases at J; junction bases unmatched: 10. CDR1 is MNHEY and CDR2 is SMNVEV in the germline V gene (reference sequence). The CDR3 is made up of 16 amino acids. In DNA, the CDR3 is TGTGCCAGCAGCCTTAGGGGGCCGGCGGCTAATGAAAAACTGTTTTTT. Translating gives CASSLRGPAANEKLFF.

This clonotype has a handful of counts. The chain recombines TRBV28 with TRBJ2-4; the match to TRBD1 covers 7 bases. The CDR3 has 17 residues. Trimming at V came to 8 bases and at J to 0 bases, leaving 13 bases not matched to a gene. CDR1 and CDR2 (germline): MDHEN, SYDVKM. The CDR3 loop reads CASSKITGQLAKNIQYF. As DNA, the CDR3 is TGTGCCAGCTCAAAAATTACGGGACAGCTAGCCAAAAACATTCAGTACTTC.

This clonotype was detected a few times. The chain uses TRBV9 and TRBJ2-1; 10 positions agree with TRBD2. The CDR3 spans 17 residues. The germline gives CDR1 SGDLS, CDR2 YYNGEE. V trimming: 3 bases; J trimming: 5 bases; junction bases outside the gene matches: 11. The DNA of the CDR3 is TGTGCCAGCAGCGCTTTTATAGCGGGAGGCGCAGACAATGAGCAGTTCTTC. Translation gives CASSAFIAGGADNEQFF. Drawing the rest from reference TRBV9 and TRBJ2-1, the complete variable domain is DSGVTQTPKHLITATGQRVTLRCSPRSGDLSVYWYQQSLDQGLQFLIQYYNGEERAKGNILERFSAQQFPDLHSELNLSSLELGDSALYFCASSAFIAGGADNEQFFGPGTRLTVL.

In this sample, this clonotype turned up many times. This rearrangement joins TRBV7-9 to TRBJ2-7; D perhaps matches TRBD1 (6 bases). V was cut by 3 bases and J by 3 bases, with 9 bases left in between. Germline CDR1 is SEHNR and CDR2 is FQNEAQ (reference sequence). This CDR3 is 13 amino acids long. The CDR3 sequence: CASSFQDSYEQYF. The CDR3 DNA follows: TGTGCCAGCAGCTTTCAGGACAGCTACGAGCAGTACTTC.

This clonotype was detected ten times or more. This chain links TRBV28 with TRBJ2-3; TRBD1 aligns across 7 bases. Germline loops: CDR1 MDHEN, CDR2 SYDVKM. This CDR3 contains 14 residues. Trimming took 6 bases from V and 4 from J; bases not matched to a gene: 7. In DNA, the CDR3 is TGTGCCAGCAGCGAACAGGGGAGACCAGATACGCAGTATTTT. Its translation is CASSEQGRPDTQYF.

This clonotype was detected a few times. The chain has TRBV4-3 and TRBJ2-4; 12 bases are a match to TRBD1. Trimming took 0 bases from V and 4 from J; bases not matched to a gene: 10. Per the germline V gene, CDR1 is LGHNA and CDR2 is YSLEER. The CDR3 extends over 19 amino acids. Written as DNA, the CDR3 is TGCGCCAGCAGCCAAGATGTTATGCGGGACAGGGGGCATAAAAACATTCAGTACTTC. This encodes CASSQDVMRDRGHKNIQYF.

The CDR3 protein is CASSITGTGYEKLFF. The CDR3 bases are TGTGCCAGCAGCATAACCGGGACAGGGTACGAAAAACTGTTTTTT. The rearrangement joins TRBV9 to TRBJ1-4; 9 bases are shared with TRBD1. J was trimmed by 8 bases and V by 4 bases; bases with no gene match: 9. Germline V gene data show CDR1 as SGDLS and CDR2 as YYNGEE. The CDR3 totals 15 residues.

This clonotype was seen ten or more times. The J gene is TRBJ2-1, the V gene TRBV12-5; 9 positions agree with TRBD2. This CDR3 region has 20 residues. The V segment lost 0 bases and the J segment 1 base; nucleotides outside the gene matches: 13. The germline CDR1 and CDR2 sequences are LGHNT and FRNRAP. CDR3 sequence (DNA): TGTGCTAGTGGTTTGGTACAAGGGGGCGGGGGGGCCCGATCCTACAATGAGCAGTTCTTC. Translation gives CASGLVQGGGGARSYNEQFF.